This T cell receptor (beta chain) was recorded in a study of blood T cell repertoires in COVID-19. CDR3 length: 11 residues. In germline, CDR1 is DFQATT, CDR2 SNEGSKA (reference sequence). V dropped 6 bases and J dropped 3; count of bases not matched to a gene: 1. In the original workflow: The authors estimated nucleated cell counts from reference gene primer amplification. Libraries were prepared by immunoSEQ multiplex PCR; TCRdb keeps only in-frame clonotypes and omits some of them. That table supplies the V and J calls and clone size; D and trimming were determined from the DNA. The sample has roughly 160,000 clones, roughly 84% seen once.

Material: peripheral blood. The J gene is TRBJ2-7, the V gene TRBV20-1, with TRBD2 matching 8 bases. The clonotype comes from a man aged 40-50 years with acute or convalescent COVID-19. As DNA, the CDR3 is TGCAGTGCAGCGGGGGACTACGAGCAGTACTTC. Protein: CSAAGDYEQYF.